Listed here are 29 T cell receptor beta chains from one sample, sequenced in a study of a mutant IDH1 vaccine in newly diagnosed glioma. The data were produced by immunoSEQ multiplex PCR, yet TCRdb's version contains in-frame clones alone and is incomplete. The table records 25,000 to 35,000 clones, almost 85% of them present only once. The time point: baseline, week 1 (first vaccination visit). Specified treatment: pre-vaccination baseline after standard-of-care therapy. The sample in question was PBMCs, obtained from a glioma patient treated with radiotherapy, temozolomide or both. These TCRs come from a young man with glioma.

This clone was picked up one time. The CDR3 loop is CSALAGGADTQYF. For the CDR3, the DNA is TGCAGCGCATTAGCGGGAGGGGCCGATACGCAGTATTTT. The gene calls are TRBV29-1 and TRBJ2-3; 11 nucleotides agree with TRBD2. This CDR3 is built from 13 residues. J gave up 6 bases and V 7 bases, and 6 bases lay outside the gene matches. Germline assignment: CDR1 SQVTM and CDR2 ANQGSEA.

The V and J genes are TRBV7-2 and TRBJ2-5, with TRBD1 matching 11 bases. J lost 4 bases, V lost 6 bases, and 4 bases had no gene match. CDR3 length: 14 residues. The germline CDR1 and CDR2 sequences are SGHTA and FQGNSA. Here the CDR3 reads CASSTDRGRETQYF. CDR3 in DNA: TGTGCCAGCAGTACGGACAGGGGGCGAGAGACCCAGTACTTC.

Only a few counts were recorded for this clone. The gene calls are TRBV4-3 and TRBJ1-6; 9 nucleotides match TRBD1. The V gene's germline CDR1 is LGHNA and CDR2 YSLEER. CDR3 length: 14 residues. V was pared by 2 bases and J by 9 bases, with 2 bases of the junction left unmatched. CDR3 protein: CASSQLTGGSPLHF. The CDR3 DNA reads TGCGCCAGCAGCCAATTGACAGGGGGTTCACCCCTCCACTTT.

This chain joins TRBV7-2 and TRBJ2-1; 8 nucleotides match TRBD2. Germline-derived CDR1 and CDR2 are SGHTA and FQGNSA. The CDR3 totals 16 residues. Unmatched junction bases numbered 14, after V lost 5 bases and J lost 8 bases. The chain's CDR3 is CASSLTGGAFGDEQFF. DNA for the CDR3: TGTGCCAGCAGCCTTACCGGGGGGGCCTTTGGCGATGAGCAGTTCTTC.

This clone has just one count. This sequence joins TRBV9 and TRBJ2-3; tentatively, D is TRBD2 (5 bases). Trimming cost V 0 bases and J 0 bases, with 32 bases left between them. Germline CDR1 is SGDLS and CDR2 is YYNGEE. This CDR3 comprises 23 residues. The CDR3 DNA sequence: TGTGCCAGCAGCGTAGCTCCACTCGGCGTGAAGGGAGTTCTCCCATCTAGCACAGATACGCAGTATTTT. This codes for CASSVAPLGVKGVLPSSTDTQYF.

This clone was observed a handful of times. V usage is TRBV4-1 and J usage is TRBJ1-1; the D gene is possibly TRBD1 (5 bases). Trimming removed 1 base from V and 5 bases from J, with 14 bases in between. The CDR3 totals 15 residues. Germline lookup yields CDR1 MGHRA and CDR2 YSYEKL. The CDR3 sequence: CASSQAFREDTEAFF. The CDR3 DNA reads TGCGCCAGCAGCCAAGCATTCAGGGAGGATACTGAAGCTTTCTTT.

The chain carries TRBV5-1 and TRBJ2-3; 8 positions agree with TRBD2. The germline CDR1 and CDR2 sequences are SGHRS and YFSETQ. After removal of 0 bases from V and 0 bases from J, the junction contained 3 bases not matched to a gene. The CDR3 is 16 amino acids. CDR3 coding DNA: TGCGCCAGCAGCTTGGCACTAGCGGCAAGCACAGATACGCAGTATTTT. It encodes CASSLALAASTDTQYF.

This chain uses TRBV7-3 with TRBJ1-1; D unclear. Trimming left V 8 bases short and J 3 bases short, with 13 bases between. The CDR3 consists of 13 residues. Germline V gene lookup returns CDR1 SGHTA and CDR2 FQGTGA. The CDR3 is CASATGRDTEAFF. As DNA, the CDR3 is TGTGCCAGCGCCACCGGGCGGGACACTGAAGCTTTCTTT.

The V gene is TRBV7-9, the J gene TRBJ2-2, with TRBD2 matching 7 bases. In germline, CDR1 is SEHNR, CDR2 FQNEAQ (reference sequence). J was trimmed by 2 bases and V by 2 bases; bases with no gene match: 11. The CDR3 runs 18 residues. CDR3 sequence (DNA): TGTGCCAGCAGCTTATTTGGGGGGGGAGACAGAAACACCGGGGAGCTGTTTTTT. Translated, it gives CASSLFGGGDRNTGELFF.

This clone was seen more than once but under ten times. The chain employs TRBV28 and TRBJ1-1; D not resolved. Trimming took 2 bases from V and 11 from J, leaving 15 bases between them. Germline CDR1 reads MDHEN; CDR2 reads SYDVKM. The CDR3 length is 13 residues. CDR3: CASSLRIGERAFF. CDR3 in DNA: TGTGCCAGCAGTTTAAGAATTGGGGAGAGGGCTTTCTTT.

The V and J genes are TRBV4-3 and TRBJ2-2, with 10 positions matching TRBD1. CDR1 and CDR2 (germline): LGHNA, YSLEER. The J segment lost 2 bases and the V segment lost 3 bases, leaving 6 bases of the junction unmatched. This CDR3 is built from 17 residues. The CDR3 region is CASSQTGTGANTGELFF. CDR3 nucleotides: TGCGCCAGCAGCCAGACCGGGACAGGGGCAAACACCGGGGAGCTGTTTTTT.

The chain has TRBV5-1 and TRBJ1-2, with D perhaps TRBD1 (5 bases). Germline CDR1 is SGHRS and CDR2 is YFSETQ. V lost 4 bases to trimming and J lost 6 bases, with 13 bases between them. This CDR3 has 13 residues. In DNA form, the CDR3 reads TGCGCCAGCAGCCTTCAGGGAATGGATGGCTACACCTTC. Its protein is CASSLQGMDGYTF.

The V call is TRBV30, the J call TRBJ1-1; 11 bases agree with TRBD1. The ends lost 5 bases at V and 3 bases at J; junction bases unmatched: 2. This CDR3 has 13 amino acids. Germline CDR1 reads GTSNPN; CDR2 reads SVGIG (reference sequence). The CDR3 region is CAWGTGGYTEAFF. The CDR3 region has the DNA TGTGCCTGGGGGACAGGGGGATACACTGAAGCTTTCTTT.

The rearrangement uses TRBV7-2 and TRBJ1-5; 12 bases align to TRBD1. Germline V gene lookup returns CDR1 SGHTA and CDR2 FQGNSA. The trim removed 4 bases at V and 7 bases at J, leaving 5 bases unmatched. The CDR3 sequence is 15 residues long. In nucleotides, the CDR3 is TGTGCCAGCAGCTCCGGGACAGGGGGCGGACAGCCCCAGCATTTT. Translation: CASSSGTGGGQPQHF. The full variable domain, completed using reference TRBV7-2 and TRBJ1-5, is GAGVSQSPSNKVTEKGKDVELRCDPISGHTALYWYRQSLGQGLEFLIYFQGNSAPDKSGLPSDRFSAERTGGSVSTLTIQRTQQEDSAVYLCASSSGTGGGQPQHFGDGTRLSIL.

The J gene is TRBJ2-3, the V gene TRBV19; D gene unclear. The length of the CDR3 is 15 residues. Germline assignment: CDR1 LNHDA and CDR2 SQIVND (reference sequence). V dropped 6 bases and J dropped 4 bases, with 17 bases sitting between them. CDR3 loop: CASSFNPESPDTQYF. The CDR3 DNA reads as TGTGCCAGTAGCTTCAACCCTGAGAGCCCAGATACGCAGTATTTT.

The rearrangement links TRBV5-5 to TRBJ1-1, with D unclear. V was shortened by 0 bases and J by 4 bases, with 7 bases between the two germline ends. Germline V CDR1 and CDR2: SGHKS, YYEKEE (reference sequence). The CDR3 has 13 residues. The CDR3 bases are TGTGCCAGCAGCTTGGTTTCTAGCACTGAAGCTTTCTTT. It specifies CASSLVSSTEAFF.

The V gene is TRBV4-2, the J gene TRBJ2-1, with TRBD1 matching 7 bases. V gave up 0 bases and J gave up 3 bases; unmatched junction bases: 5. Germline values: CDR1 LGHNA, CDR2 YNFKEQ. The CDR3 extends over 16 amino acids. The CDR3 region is CASSQETGPYYNEQFF. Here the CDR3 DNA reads TGTGCCAGCAGCCAAGAGACAGGGCCTTACTACAATGAGCAGTTCTTC.

The CDR3 spells CAWRQGMNTEAFF. The CDR3 coding sequence is TGTGCCTGGAGGCAGGGGATGAACACTGAAGCTTTCTTT. The chain is built from TRBV30 and TRBJ1-1, with D possibly matching TRBD1 (6 bases). The CDR3 contains 13 residues. Deletions cut 3 bases from V and 0 bases from J, with 8 bases between. Germline V CDR1 and CDR2: GTSNPN, SVGIG (reference sequence).

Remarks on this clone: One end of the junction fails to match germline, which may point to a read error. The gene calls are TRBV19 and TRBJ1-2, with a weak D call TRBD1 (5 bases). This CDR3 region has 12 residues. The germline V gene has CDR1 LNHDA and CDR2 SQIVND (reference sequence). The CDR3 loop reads CASSIGGRMSSF. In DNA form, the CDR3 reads TGTGCCAGTAGTATCGGGGGACGAATGTCGTCCTTC.

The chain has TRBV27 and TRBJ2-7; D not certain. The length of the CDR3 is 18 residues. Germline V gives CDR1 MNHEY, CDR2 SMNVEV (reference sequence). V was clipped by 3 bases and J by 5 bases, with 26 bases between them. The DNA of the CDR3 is TGTGCCAGCAGTTTGTTTAGTGGAAACCGACCAAGCCGGCACGAGCAGTACTTC. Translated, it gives CASSLFSGNRPSRHEQYF.

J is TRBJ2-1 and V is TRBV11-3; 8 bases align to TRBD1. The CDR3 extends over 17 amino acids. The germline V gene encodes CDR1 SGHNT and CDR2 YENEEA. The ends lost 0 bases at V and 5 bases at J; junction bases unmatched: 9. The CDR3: CASSLDRETGDNNEQFF. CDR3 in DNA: TGTGCCAGCAGCTTAGATCGAGAGACAGGGGATAACAATGAGCAGTTCTTC.

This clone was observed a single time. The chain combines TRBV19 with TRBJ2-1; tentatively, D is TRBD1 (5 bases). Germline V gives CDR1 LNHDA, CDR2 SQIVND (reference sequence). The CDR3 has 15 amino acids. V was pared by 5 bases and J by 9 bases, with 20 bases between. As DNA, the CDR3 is TGTGCCAGTAGTGGTCCAGGGAACCCGTTGGGTGAGCAGTTCTTC. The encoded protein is CASSGPGNPLGEQFF.

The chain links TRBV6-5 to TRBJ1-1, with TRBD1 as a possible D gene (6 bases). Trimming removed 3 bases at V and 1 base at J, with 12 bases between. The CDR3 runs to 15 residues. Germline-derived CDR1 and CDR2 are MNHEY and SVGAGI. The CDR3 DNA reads TGTGCCAGCAGTTATAGTCGACAGGCGAACACTGAAGCTTTCTTT. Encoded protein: CASSYSRQANTEAFF.

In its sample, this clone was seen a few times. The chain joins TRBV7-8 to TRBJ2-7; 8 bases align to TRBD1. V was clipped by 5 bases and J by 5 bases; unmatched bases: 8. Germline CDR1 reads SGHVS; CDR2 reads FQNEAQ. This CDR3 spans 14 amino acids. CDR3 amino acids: CASSLTGGSDEQYF. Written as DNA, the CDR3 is TGTGCCAGCAGCCTAACAGGGGGATCTGACGAGCAGTACTTC.

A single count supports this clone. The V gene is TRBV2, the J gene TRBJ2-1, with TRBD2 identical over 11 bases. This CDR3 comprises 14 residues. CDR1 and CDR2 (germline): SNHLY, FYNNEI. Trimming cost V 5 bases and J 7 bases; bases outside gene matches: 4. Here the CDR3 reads CASSTSGSKNEQFF. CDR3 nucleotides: TGTGCCAGCAGTACTAGCGGGAGTAAGAATGAGCAGTTCTTC. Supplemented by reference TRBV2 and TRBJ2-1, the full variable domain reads EPEVTQTPSHQVTQMGQEVILRCVPISNHLYFYWYRQILGQKVEFLVSFYNNEISEKSEIFDDQFSVERPDGSNFTLKIRSTKLEDSAMYFCASSTSGSKNEQFFGPGTRLTVL.

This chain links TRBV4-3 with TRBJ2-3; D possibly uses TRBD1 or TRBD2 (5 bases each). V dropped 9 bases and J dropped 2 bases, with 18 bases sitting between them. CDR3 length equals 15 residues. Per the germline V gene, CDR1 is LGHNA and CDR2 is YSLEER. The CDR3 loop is CARQPPGRVTDTQYF. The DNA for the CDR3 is TGCGCCAGGCAGCCTCCGGGACGGGTCACAGATACGCAGTATTTT.

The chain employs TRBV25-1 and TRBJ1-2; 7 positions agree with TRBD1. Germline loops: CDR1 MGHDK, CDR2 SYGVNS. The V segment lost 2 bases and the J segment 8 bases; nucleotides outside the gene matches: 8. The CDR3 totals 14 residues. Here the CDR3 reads CASSETGVIWGYTF. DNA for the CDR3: TGTGCCAGCAGTGAAACAGGGGTTATTTGGGGCTACACCTTC.

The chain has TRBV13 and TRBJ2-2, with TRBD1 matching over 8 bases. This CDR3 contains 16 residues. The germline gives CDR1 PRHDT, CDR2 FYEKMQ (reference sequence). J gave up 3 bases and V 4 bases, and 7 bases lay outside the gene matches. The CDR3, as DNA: TGTGCCAGCAGCTCTAACCAGGGGGCGGACACCGGGGAGCTGTTTTTT. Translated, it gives CASSSNQGADTGELFF.

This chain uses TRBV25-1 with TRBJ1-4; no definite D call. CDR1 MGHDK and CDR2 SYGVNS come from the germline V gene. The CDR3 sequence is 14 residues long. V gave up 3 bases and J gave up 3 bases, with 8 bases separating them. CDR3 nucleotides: TGTGCCAGCAGTGATCCTGGGGCTAATGAAAAACTGTTTTTT. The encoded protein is CASSDPGANEKLFF.